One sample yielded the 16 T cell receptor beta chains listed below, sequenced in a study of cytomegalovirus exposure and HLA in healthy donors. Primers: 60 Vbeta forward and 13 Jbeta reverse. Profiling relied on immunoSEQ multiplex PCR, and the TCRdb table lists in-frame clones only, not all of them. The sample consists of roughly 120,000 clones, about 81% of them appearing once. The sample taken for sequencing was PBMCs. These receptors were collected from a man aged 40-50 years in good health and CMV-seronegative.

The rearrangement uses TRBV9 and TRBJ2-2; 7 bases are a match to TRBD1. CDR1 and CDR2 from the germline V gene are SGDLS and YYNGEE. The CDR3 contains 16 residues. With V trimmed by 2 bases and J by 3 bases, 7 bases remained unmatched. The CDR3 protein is CASSVSGTVDTGELFF. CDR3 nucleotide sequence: TGTGCCAGCAGCGTCTCCGGGACAGTCGACACCGGGGAGCTGTTTTTT.

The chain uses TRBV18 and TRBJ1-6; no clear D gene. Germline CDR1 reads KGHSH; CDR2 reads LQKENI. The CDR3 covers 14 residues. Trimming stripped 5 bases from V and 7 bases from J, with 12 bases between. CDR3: CASSELVKNSPLHF. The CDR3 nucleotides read TGTGCCAGCTCAGAGCTGGTCAAGAATTCACCCCTCCACTTT.

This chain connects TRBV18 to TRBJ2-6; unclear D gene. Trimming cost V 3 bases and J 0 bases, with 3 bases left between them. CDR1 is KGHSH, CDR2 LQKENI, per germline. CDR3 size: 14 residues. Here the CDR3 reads CASSPVSGANVLTF. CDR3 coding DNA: TGTGCCAGCTCACCCGTCTCTGGGGCCAACGTCCTGACTTTC.

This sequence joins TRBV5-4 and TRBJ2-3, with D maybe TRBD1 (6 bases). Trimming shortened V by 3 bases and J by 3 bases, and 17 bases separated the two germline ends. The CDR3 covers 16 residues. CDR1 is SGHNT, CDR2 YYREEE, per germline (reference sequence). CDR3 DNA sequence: TGTGCCAGCAGCTGGGAAACAGGGTTTGTGACAGATACGCAGTATTTT. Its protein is CASSWETGFVTDTQYF.

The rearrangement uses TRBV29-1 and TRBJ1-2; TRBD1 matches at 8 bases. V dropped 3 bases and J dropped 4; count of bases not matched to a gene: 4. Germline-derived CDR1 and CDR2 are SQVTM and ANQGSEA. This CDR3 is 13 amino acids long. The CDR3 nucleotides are TGCAGCGTTGACAGGGGGCTCAGCTATGGCTACACCTTC. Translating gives CSVDRGLSYGYTF.

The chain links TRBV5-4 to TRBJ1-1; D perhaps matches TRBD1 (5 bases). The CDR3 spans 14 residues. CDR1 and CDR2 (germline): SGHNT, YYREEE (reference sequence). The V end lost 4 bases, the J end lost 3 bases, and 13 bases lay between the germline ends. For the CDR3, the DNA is TGTGCCAGCAGCCACCGGGGGGGGGACACTGAAGCTTTCTTT. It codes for CASSHRGGDTEAFF.

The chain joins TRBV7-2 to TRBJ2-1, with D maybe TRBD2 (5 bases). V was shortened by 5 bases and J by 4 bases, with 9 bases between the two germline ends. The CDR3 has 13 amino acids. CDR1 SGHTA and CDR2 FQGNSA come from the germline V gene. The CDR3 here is CASSPQRYNEQFF. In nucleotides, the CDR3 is TGTGCCAGCAGCCCCCAGCGGTACAATGAGCAGTTCTTC.

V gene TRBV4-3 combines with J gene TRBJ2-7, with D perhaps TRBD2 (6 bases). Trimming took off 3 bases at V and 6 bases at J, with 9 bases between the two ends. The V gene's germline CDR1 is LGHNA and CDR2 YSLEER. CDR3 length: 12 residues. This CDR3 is CASSQQGGEQYF. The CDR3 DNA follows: TGCGCCAGCAGCCAGCAGGGAGGCGAGCAGTACTTC.

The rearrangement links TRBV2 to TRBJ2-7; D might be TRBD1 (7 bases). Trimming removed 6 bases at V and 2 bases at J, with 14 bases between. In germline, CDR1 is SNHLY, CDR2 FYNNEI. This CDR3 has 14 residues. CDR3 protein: CASSSGGSAYEQYF. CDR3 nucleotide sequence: TGTGCCAGCAGCTCAGGGGGGTCAGCCTACGAGCAGTACTTC.

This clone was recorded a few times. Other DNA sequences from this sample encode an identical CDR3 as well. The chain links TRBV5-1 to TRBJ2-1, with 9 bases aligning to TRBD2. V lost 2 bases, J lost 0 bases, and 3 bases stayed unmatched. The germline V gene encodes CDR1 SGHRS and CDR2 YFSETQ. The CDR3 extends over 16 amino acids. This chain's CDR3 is CASSFLAGVSYNEQFF. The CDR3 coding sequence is TGCGCCAGCAGCTTCTTAGCGGGAGTCTCCTACAATGAGCAGTTCTTC.

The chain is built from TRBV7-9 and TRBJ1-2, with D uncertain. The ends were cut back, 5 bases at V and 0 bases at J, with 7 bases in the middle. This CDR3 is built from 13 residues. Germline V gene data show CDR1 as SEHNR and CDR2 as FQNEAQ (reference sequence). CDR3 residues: CASSALANYGYTF. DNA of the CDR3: TGTGCCAGCAGCGCGCTGGCTAACTATGGCTACACCTTC.

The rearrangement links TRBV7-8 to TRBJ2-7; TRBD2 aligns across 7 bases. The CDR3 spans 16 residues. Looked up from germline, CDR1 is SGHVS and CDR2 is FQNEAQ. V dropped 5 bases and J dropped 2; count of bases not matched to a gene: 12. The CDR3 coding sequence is TGTGCCAGCAGCCCCGGGGGAGGGACTAACGCCTACGAGCAGTACTTC. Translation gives CASSPGGGTNAYEQYF.

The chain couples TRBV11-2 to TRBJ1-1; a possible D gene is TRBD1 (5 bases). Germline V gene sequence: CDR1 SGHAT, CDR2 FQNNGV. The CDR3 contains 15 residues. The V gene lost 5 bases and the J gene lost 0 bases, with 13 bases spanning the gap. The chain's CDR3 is CASSRRAGLNTEAFF. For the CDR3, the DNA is TGTGCCAGCAGCCGCCGGGCAGGGTTGAACACTGAAGCTTTCTTT.

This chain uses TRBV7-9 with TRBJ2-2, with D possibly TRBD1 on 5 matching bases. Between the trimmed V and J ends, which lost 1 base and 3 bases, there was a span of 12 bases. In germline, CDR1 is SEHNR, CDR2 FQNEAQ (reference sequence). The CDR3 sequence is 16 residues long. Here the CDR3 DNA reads TGTGCCAGCAGCTTAGGGTCAGGGCTTCACACCGGGGAGCTGTTTTTT. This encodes CASSLGSGLHTGELFF.

CDR3 residues: CATHSSFYEQYF. DNA for the CDR3: TGTGCCACCCACAGTTCCTTCTACGAGCAGTACTTC. V gene TRBV28 combines with J gene TRBJ2-7; D ambiguous. This CDR3 region has 12 residues. Germline CDR1 MDHEN, CDR2 SYDVKM. V lost 10 bases, J lost 3 bases, and 13 bases lay in between.

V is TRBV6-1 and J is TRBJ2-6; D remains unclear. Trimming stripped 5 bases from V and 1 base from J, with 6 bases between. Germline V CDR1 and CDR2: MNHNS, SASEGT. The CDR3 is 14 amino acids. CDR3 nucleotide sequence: TGTGCCAGCAGTCAGAAGTCTGGGGCCAACGTCCTGACTTTC. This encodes CASSQKSGANVLTF.